These T cell receptor beta chains were read from a single sample in a study of T cells in Graves' hyperthyroidism and ophthalmopathy. TCRdb ran MiXCR on the multiplex PCR reads and lists one entry per CDR3 protein. The repertoire holds some 550,000 distinct CDR3 sequences, with 15% to 20% as singletons. The sequenced sample was blood. The receptors stem from a woman between 35 and 50 years old with Graves' ophthalmopathy. Each CDR3 is given with its conserved first and last residue. Fields, in order: V gene, J gene, D gene, clone size, CDR3 length, CDR3 DNA, CDR3 protein. D genes are given only for firm matches. Only part of the rows carry a size: once, few, many, or a class if the clone is expanded.

>TRBV20-1|TRBJ2-3|TRBD2|.|17
TGCAGTGCTAGGGAACTAGCGGGGGGGCTTAGCACAGATACGCAGTATTTT
CSARELAGGLSTDTQYF
>TRBV3-1|TRBJ2-7|.|many|15
TGTGCCAGCAGCCAAGATCACAGGGCGTTCAACGAGCAGTACTTC
CASSQDHRAFNEQYF
>TRBV5-6|TRBJ2-1|TRBD2|few|17
TGTGCCAGCAGCGACAGGGGACTAGCGTTAGGATACAATGAGCAGTTCTTC
CASSDRGLALGYNEQFF
>TRBV5-1|TRBJ2-1|.|.|13
TGCGCCAGCAGCTTTACCACCCCGGGTGAGCAGTTCTTC
CASSFTTPGEQFF
>TRBV27|TRBJ2-7|TRBD1|many|15
TGTGCCAGCAGTTTGGGCCAGGGGGTCGCCTACGAGCAGTACTTC
CASSLGQGVAYEQYF
>TRBV5-1|TRBJ1-1|TRBD1|many|15
TGCGCCAGCAGCTTGGGACAGGGAGGGCCTACTGAAGCTTTCTTT
CASSLGQGGPTEAFF
>TRBV10-3|TRBJ1-2|TRBD1|.|16
TGTGCCATCAGTGAGTCGGGCACAGGGGTGGGCTATGGCTACACCTTC
CAISESGTGVGYGYTF
>TRBV27|TRBJ2-4|.|many|16
TGTGCCAGCAGTTTAGCAGGGGGGGGCCAGGGGAACATTCAGTACTTC
CASSLAGGGQGNIQYF
>TRBV11-2|TRBJ1-4|.|.|15
TGTGCCAGCAGCTTAGATTTCTCTCGTCATGAAAAACTGTTTTTT
CASSLDFSRHEKLFF
>TRBV20-1|TRBJ2-5|.|few|12
TGCAGTGCCCGACAGCTCCAAGAGACCCAGTACTTC
CSARQLQETQYF
>TRBV7-3|TRBJ2-3|.|many|15
TGTGCCAGCAGCTTGGCTTTTGCAAGCGGTGATACGCAGTATTTT
CASSLAFASGDTQYF
>TRBV6-2/TRBV6-3|TRBJ1-1|.|many|13
TGTGCCAGCAGGTACCAGGGGAACACTGAAGCTTTCTTT
CASRYQGNTEAFF
>TRBV19|TRBJ2-1|TRBD2|.|15
TGTGCCAGTAGTACCGGGACTAGCGGGGGCCATGAGCAGTTCTTC
CASSTGTSGGHEQFF
>TRBV18|TRBJ2-1|.|few|15
TGTGCCAGCTCAAGACGGACCACCATATACAATGAGCAGTTCTTC
CASSRRTTIYNEQFF
>TRBV12-3/TRBV12-4|TRBJ2-3|TRBD1|many|17
TGTGCCAGCAGTAGGGGGCCCACAGGCACCTACACAGATACGCAGTATTTT
CASSRGPTGTYTDTQYF
>TRBV18|TRBJ1-1|.|many|13
TGTGCCAGCTCACCAGAGGGGCCTGGGGAAGCTTTCTTT
CASSPEGPGEAFF
>TRBV30|TRBJ2-7|.|few|16
TGTGCCTGGAGTGTCGGGTTTCGCAGGGCATCCCACGAGCAGTACTTC
CAWSVGFRRASHEQYF
>TRBV13|TRBJ1-1|TRBD1|many|14
TGTGCCAGCAGCGAAGGCGACAGGGCCACTGAAGCTTTCTTT
CASSEGDRATEAFF
>TRBV29-1|TRBJ1-3|TRBD1|many|14
TGCAGCGCCGGGACAGGGTTCACTGGAAACACCATATATTTT
CSAGTGFTGNTIYF
>TRBV27|TRBJ2-5|TRBD1|many|13
TGTGCCAGCAAGAGGACAGGGGTCGAGACCCAGTACTTC
CASKRTGVETQYF
>TRBV20-1|TRBJ1-5|.|many|11
TGCAGTGCTAGAGTGGGTCGGGCCCAGCATTTT
CSARVGRAQHF
>TRBV7-2|TRBJ2-5|TRBD2|many|15
TGTGCCAGCAGCGCTTCATGGGAGGGGAAAAAGACCCAGTACTTC
CASSASWEGKKTQYF
>TRBV6-1|TRBJ2-3|TRBD2|.|14
TGTGCCAGCAGGACCGGGGGGGGCCCAGATACGCAGTATTTT
CASRTGGGPDTQYF
>TRBV7-6|TRBJ2-7|.|many|16
TGTGCCAGCAGCTTAGCGGCAGGCGGAGGACCCTACGAGCAGTACTTC
CASSLAAGGGPYEQYF
>TRBV6-1|TRBJ2-1|.|few|12
TGTGCCAGCAAGAGTTTAGGGGGTGAGCAGTTCTTC
CASKSLGGEQFF
>TRBV5-1|TRBJ2-5|TRBD1|few|14
TGCGCCAGCACCAGGACAGGGACCCAAGAGACCCAGTACTTC
CASTRTGTQETQYF